One and the same sample provided the 8 T cell receptor beta chains below, sequenced in a study of cytomegalovirus exposure and HLA in healthy donors. Profiling relied on immunoSEQ multiplex PCR, and the TCRdb table lists in-frame clones only, not all of them. The profile covers 76,000 or so clones, with 94% appearing a single time and approximately 3.5% taken by the ten largest. The sequenced sample was PBMCs. These receptors came from a woman in her late teens or twenties in good health and CMV-seropositive.

This clone showed up just once. The chain couples TRBV28 to TRBJ1-1; no clear D gene. Germline CDR1 MDHEN, CDR2 SYDVKM. The germline V and J ends were trimmed by 2 bases and 1 base, with 14 bases remaining between them. This CDR3 comprises 16 residues. The CDR3 reads CASSLGPLLTNTEAFF. The CDR3 nucleotides are TGTGCCAGCAGTTTAGGGCCCCTTCTAACGAACACTGAAGCTTTCTTT.

The CDR3 DNA sequence: TGTGCCAGTAGTACCCGGACTACCGCAGAGACCCAGTACTTC. It specifies CASSTRTTAETQYF. This sequence joins TRBV19 and TRBJ2-5, with D maybe TRBD2 (6 bases). Germline values: CDR1 LNHDA, CDR2 SQIVND (reference sequence). This CDR3 has 14 residues. The V and J ends lost 4 bases and 4 bases respectively, with 13 bases between them.

This clone was observed once. This chain connects TRBV30 to TRBJ1-4, with D possibly matching TRBD1 (5 bases). CDR1 and CDR2 from the germline V gene are GTSNPN and SVGIG (reference sequence). This CDR3 spans 16 amino acids. V lost 4 bases and J 1 base, leaving 16 bases between the germline ends. The DNA for the CDR3 is TGTGCCTGGACACGGGGGAGAGTTGGAACTAATGAAAAACTGTTTTTT. The encoded protein is CAWTRGRVGTNEKLFF.

The V call is TRBV25-1, the J call TRBJ2-1; 12 bases line up with TRBD1. With 1 base clipped from V and 8 bases from J, the junction kept 6 bases outside the gene matches. The CDR3 length is 16 residues. Germline CDR1 and CDR2: MGHDK and SYGVNS. Here the CDR3 reads CASSEWGGQGAYEQFF. CDR3 DNA sequence: TGTGCCAGCAGTGAATGGGGGGGACAGGGGGCTTATGAGCAGTTCTTC. Using reference TRBV25-1 and TRBJ2-1 for the parts outside the CDR3, the full variable domain is EADIYQTPRYLVIGTGKKITLECSQTMGHDKMYWYQQDPGMELHLIHYSYGVNSTEKGDLSSESTVSRIRTEHFPLTLESARPSHTSQYLCASSEWGGQGAYEQFFGPGTRLTVL.

This rearrangement joins TRBV7-9 to TRBJ1-3; D may be TRBD1 (5 bases). CDR3 length: 15 residues. The germline gives CDR1 SEHNR, CDR2 FQNEAQ (reference sequence). V lost 3 bases and J 0 bases, leaving 9 bases between the germline ends. The DNA of the CDR3 is TGTGCCAGCAGCTTGGAGGGGCTCTCTGGAAACACCATATATTTT. Amino acids: CASSLEGLSGNTIYF.

The chain's CDR3 is CASSPPQERIGEQYF. The CDR3 DNA sequence: TGTGCCAGCAGCCCCCCCCAGGAAAGGATTGGCGAGCAGTACTTC. The rearrangement links TRBV11-2 to TRBJ2-7; no reliable D call. Per germline, CDR1 SGHAT and CDR2 FQNNGV. The CDR3 extends over 15 amino acids. V lost 5 bases to trimming and J lost 6 bases, with 20 bases between them.

This clone was recorded a few times. V is TRBV28 and J is TRBJ1-1; D is possibly TRBD1 (5 bases). Trimming shortened V by 11 bases and J by 1 base, and 11 bases separated the two germline ends. Germline V lookup: CDR1 MDHEN, CDR2 SYDVKM. CDR3 length equals 12 residues. The CDR3 region has the DNA TGTGCCGTTGGGGGGGGGAACACTGAAGCTTTCTTT. Residues: CAVGGGNTEAFF. Supplemented by reference TRBV28 and TRBJ1-1, the full variable domain reads DVKVTQSSRYLVKRTGEKVFLECVQDMDHENMFWYRQDPGLGLRLIYFSYDVKMKEKGDIPEGYSVSREKKERFSLILESASTNQTSMYLCAVGGGNTEAFFGQGTRLTVV.

The chain links TRBV19 to TRBJ1-1; 9 bases map to TRBD1. The CDR3 covers 15 residues. Germline V gives CDR1 LNHDA, CDR2 SQIVND (reference sequence). The ends lost 6 bases at V and 5 bases at J; junction bases unmatched: 10. In DNA form, the CDR3 reads TGTGCCAGTAGCGAATTCAACAGGGGGCGAACTGAAGCTTTCTTT. It codes for CASSEFNRGRTEAFF.